This T cell receptor (beta chain) was profiled in a study of regulatory T cells in long-lasting Graves disease. Whole-study results and caveats: There were preferences for TRBV28, TRBJ1-2 and TRBJ2-5 in persistent disease. Patients with persistent Graves' had lower TCR diversity than newly diagnosed patients.

This clonotype has just a few counts. As yet, its antigen is unknown. From germline, CDR1 is MNHNS and CDR2 SASEGT. The CDR3 spans 15 residues. After removal of 7 bases from V and 2 bases from J, the junction contained 9 bases not matched to a gene. Building of the TCR beta libraries involved iRepertoire HTBI primers and Arm-PCR of CDR3 regions. One entry per CDR3 protein results from TCRdb running MiXCR on the multiplex PCR reads. This sample carries hundreds of thousands of distinct CDR3 sequences, roughly 15% of them seen once, and the ten largest clones take around a sixth. Time point defined: newly diagnosed GD, antithyroid drugs for less than 3 months. From RNA extracted from PBMCs, the TCR library was made. This same sample was also part of a study on T cells in Graves' hyperthyroidism and ophthalmopathy. According to that study: Separation of ophthalmopathy from stable hyperthyroidism was achieved by a 13 V-J model.

The origin of this receptor is a woman in her twenties or thirties with Graves disease. The sample was peripheral blood mononuclear cells (PBMCs), taken at new diagnosis, from a patient treated with antithyroid drugs. The chain links TRBV6-1 to TRBJ2-3, with 7 bases that match TRBD2. CDR3 amino acids: CASNTGTTHTDTQYF. CDR3 DNA: TGTGCCAGCAATACCGGGACTACCCACACAGATACGCAGTATTTT.